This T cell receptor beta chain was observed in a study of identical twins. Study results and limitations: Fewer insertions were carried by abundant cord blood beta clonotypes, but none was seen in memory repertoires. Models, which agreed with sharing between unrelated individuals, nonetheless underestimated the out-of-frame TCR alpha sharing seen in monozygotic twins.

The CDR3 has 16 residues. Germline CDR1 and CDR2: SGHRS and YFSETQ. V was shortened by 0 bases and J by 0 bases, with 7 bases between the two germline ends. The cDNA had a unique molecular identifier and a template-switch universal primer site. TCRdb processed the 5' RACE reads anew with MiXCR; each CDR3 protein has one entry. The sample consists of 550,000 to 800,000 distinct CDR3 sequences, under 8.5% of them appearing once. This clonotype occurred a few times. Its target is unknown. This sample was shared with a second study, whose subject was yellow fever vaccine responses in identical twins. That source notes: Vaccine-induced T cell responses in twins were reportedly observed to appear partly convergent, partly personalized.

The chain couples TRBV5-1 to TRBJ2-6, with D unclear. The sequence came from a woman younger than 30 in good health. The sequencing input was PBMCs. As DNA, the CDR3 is TGCGCCAGCAGCTTGGGGTCCTCCTCTGGGGCCAACGTCCTGACTTTC. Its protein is CASSLGSSSGANVLTF.